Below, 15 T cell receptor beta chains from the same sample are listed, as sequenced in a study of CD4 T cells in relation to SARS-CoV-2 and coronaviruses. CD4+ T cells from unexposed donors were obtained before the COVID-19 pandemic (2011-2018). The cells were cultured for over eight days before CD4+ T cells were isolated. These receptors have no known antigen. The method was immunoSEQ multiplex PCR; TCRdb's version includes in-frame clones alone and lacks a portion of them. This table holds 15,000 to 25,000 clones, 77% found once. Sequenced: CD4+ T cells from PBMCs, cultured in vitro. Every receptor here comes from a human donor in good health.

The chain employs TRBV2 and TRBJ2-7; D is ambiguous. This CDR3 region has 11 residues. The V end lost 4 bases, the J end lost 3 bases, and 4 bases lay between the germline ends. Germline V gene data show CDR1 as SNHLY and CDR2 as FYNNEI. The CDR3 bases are TGTGCCAGCAGTGTAAACTACGAGCAGTACTTC. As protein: CASSVNYEQYF.

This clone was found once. This CDR3 reads CASRLTSGRYEQYF. The CDR3 nucleotides are TGCGCCAGCAGACTGACTAGCGGGCGCTACGAGCAGTACTTC. This chain connects TRBV10-2 to TRBJ2-7, with 10 bases matching TRBD2. The J segment lost 3 bases and the V segment lost 6 bases, leaving 5 bases of the junction unmatched. From germline, CDR1 is WSHSY and CDR2 SAAADI. The CDR3 has 14 amino acids.

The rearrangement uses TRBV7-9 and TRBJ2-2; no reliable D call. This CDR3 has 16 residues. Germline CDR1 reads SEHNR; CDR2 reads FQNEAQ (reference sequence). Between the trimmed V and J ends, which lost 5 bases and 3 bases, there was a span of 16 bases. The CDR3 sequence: CASSASRVIDTGELFF. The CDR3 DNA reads TGTGCCAGCAGCGCCTCCCGAGTAATAGACACCGGGGAGCTGTTTTTT.

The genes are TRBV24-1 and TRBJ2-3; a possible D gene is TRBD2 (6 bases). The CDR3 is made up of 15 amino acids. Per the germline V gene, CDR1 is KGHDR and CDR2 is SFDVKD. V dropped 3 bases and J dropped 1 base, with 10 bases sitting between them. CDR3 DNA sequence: TGTGCCACCAGTGATAGGAGGGCCGGCACAGATACGCAGTATTTT. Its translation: CATSDRRAGTDTQYF.

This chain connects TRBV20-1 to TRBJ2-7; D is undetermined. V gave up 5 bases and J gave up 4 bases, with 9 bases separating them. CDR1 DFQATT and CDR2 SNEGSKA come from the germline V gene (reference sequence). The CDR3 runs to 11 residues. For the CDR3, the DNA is TGCAGTGCTCCTGACGGATACGAGCAGTACTTC. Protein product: CSAPDGYEQYF.

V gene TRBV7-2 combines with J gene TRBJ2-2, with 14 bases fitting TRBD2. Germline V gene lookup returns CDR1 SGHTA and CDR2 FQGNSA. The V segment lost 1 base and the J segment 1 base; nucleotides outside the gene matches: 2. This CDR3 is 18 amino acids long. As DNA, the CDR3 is TGTGCCAGCAGCTTAGTAGGGACTAGCGGGAGGAACACCGGGGAGCTGTTTTTT. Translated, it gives CASSLVGTSGRNTGELFF.

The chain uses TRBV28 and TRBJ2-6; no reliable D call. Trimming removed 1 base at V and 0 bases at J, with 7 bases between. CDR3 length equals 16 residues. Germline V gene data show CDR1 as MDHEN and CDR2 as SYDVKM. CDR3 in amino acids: CASSLLEGSGANVLTF. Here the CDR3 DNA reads TGTGCCAGCAGTTTATTGGAAGGCTCTGGGGCCAACGTCCTGACTTTC.

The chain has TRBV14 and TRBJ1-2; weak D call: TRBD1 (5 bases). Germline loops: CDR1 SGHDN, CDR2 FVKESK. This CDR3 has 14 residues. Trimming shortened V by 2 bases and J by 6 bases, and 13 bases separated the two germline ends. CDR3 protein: CASSQFGQGNGYTF. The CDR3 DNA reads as TGTGCCAGCAGCCAATTCGGTCAGGGCAATGGCTACACCTTC.

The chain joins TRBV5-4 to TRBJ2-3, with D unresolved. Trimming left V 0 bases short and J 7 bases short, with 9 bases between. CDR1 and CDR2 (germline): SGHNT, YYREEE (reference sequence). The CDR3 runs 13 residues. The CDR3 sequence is CASSLDGSYTQYF. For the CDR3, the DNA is TGTGCCAGCAGCTTGGATGGGTCGTATACGCAGTATTTT.

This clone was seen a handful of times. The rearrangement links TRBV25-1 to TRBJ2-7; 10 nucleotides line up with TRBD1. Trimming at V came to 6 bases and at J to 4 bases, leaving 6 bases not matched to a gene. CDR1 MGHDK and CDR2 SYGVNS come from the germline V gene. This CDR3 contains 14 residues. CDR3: CASRTRDRGYEQYF. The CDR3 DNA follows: TGTGCCAGCAGGACCCGGGACAGGGGATACGAGCAGTACTTC.

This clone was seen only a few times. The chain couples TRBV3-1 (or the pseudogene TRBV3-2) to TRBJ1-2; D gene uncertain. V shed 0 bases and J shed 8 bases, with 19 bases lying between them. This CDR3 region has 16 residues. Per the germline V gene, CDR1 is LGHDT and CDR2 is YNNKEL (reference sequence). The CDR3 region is CASSQDFRTALGGYTF. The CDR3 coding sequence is TGTGCCAGCAGCCAAGACTTTCGGACGGCCCTCGGGGGCTACACCTTC.

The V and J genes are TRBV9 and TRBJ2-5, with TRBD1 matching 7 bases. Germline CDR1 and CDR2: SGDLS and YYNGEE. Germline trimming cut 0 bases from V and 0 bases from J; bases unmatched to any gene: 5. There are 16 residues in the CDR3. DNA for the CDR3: TGTGCCAGCAGCGTAGGGCGAGGGGGCCACCAAGAGACCCAGTACTTC. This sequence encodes CASSVGRGGHQETQYF.

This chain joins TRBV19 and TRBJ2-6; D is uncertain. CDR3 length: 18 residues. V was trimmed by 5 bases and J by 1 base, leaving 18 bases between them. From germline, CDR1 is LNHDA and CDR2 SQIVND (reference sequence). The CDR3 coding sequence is TGTGCCAGTAGTTCACAAGCGACACCCACGTCTGGGGCCAACGTCCTGACTTTC. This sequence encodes CASSSQATPTSGANVLTF.

The CDR3 spells CASSQGGQGAPEAFF. The CDR3 DNA reads as TGTGCCAGCAGCCAAGGGGGTCAGGGGGCCCCTGAAGCTTTCTTT. V and J are TRBV4-2 and TRBJ1-1; 8 bases are shared with TRBD1. Trimming at V came to 1 base and at J to 6 bases, leaving 7 bases not matched to a gene. Per germline, CDR1 LGHNA and CDR2 YNFKEQ. CDR3 length equals 15 residues.

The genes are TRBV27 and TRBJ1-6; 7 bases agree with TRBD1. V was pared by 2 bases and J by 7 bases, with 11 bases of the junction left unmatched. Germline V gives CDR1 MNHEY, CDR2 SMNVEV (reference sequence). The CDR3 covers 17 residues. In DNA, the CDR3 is TGTGCCAGCAGTTTAGAACGTTCCGGGACAGAGAATTCACCCCTCCACTTT. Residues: CASSLERSGTENSPLHF.